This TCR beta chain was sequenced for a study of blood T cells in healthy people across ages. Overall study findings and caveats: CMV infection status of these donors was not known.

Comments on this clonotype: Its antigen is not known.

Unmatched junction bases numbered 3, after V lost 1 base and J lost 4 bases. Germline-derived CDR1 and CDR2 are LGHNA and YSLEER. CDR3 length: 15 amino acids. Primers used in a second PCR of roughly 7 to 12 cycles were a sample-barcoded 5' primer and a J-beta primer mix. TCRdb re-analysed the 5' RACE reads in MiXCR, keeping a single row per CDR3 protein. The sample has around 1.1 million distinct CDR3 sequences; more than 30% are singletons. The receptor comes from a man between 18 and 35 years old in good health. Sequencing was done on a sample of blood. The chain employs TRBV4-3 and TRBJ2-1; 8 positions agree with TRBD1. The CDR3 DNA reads TGCGCCAGCAGCCAAGGCAGGGGGCGATACAATGAGCAGTTCTTC. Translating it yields CASSQGRGRYNEQFF.